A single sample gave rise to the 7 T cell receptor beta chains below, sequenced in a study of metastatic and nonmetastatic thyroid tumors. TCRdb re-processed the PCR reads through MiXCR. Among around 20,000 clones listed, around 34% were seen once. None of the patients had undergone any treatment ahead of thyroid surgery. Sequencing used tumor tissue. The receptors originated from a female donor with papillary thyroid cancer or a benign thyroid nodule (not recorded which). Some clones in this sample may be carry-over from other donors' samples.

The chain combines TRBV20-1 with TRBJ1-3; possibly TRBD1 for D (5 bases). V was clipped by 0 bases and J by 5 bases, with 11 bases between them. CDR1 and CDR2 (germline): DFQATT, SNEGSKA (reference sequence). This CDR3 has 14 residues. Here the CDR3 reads CSARDPGRRNTIYF. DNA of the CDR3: TGCAGTGCTAGAGATCCAGGGAGGCGAAACACCATATATTTT.

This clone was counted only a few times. CDR3 sequence reads: CASSLNGDPGNTIYF. The CDR3, as DNA: TGTGCCAGCAGCCTGAACGGTGATCCTGGAAACACCATATATTTT. The rearrangement uses TRBV27 and TRBJ1-3, with D hard to call. Germline V gene lookup returns CDR1 MNHEY and CDR2 SMNVEV (reference sequence). Trimming removed 6 bases from V and 2 bases from J, with 14 bases in between. This CDR3 has 15 residues.

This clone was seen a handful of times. The CDR3 coding sequence is TGTGCCAGCACCCCACCGGGACAGGGGTGGTACGAGCAGTACTTC. Translating gives CASTPPGQGWYEQYF. V usage is TRBV6-1 and J usage is TRBJ2-7, with 10 bases lining up with TRBD1. The germline gives CDR1 MNHNS, CDR2 SASEGT. V lost 7 bases and J lost 4; bases outside the gene matches: 10. The CDR3 totals 15 residues.

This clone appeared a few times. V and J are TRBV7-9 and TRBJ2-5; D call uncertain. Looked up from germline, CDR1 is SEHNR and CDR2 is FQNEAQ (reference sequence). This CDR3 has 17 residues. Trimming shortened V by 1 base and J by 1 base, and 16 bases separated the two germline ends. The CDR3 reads CASSLVGPMPVQETQYF. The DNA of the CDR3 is TGTGCCAGCAGCTTAGTAGGTCCAATGCCGGTCCAAGAGACCCAGTACTTC.

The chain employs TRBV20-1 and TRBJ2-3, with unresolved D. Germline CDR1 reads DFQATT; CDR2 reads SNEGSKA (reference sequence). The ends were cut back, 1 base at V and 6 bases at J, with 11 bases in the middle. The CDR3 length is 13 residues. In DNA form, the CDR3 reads TGCAGTGCTAGAGCCTCGTCTCAGGATACGCAGTATTTT. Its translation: CSARASSQDTQYF.

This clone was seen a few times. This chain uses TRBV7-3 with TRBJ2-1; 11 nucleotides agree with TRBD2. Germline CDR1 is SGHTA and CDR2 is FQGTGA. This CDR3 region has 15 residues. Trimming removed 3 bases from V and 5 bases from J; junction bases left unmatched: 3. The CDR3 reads CASSLTSGTHNEQFF. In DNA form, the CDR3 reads TGTGCCAGCAGCTTGACTAGCGGGACACACAATGAGCAGTTCTTC.

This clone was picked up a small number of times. DNA for the CDR3: TGTGCCAGCAGTTTATCCCTAGCGGGAGTTGGTGAGCAGTTCTTC. It is translated as CASSLSLAGVGEQFF. V and J are TRBV28 and TRBJ2-1, with 10 bases lining up with TRBD2. Trimming took 1 base from V and 9 from J; bases not matched to a gene: 6. Germline V gene lookup returns CDR1 MDHEN and CDR2 SYDVKM. The CDR3 is made up of 15 amino acids.